These 4 T cell receptor beta chains share one sample of origin, sequenced in a study of blood T cell repertoires in COVID-19. Data came from immunoSEQ multiplex PCR; TCRdb stores just in-frame clones and leaves some out. The sample consists of roughly 55,000 clones, more than 75% of them appearing once. The sequenced sample was peripheral blood. The receptors stem from a man of 80 years or more with acute or convalescent COVID-19.

The table lists this clone with a few counts. The J gene is TRBJ1-2, the V gene TRBV30; TRBD1 matches 9 bases. This CDR3 is 13 amino acids long. From germline, CDR1 is GTSNPN and CDR2 SVGIG (reference sequence). V lost 0 bases and J lost 8; bases outside the gene matches: 4. Here the CDR3 reads CAWSVPGTGGYTF. Written as DNA, the CDR3 is TGTGCCTGGAGTGTACCTGGGACAGGGGGCTACACCTTC.

The rearrangement uses TRBV6-5 and TRBJ2-6; no firm D call. CDR3 length: 14 residues. Germline V gene data show CDR1 as MNHEY and CDR2 as SVGAGI. Trimming took off 4 bases at V and 0 bases at J, with 4 bases between the two ends. CDR3 nucleotides: TGTGCCAGCAGTTCCCACTCTGGGGCCAACGTCCTGACTTTC. The encoded protein is CASSSHSGANVLTF.

This chain joins TRBV19 and TRBJ2-7; TRBD1 agrees at 9 bases. CDR3 length: 16 residues. The germline CDR1 and CDR2 sequences are LNHDA and SQIVND (reference sequence). Losses at the gene ends were 5 bases for V and 4 bases for J; bases not matched to a gene: 12. The CDR3 is CASSPAQGATVYEQYF. The CDR3 DNA sequence: TGTGCCAGTAGTCCCGCACAGGGGGCGACGGTTTACGAGCAGTACTTC.

The chain couples TRBV2 to TRBJ1-1; the D gene is possibly TRBD1 (6 bases). V was shortened by 4 bases and J by 7 bases, with 19 bases between the two germline ends. Looked up from germline, CDR1 is SNHLY and CDR2 is FYNNEI. The CDR3 is 15 amino acids. For the CDR3, the DNA is TGTGCCAGCAGTGTGCGACAAAACAGGGAAATTGAAGCTTTCTTT. Amino acids: CASSVRQNREIEAFF.